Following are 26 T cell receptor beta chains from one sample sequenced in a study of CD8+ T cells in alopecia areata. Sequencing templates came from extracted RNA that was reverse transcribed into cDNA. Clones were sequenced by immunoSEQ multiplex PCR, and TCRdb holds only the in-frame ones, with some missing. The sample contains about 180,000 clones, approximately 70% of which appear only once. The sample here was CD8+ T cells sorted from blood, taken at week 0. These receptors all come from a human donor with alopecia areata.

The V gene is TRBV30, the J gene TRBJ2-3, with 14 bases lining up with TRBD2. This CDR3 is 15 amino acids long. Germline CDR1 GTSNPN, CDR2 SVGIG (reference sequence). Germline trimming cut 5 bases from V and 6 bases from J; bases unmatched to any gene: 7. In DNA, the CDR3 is TGTGCCTGGGATGGGACTAGCGGGGGCTCGGATACGCAGTATTTT. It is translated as CAWDGTSGGSDTQYF.

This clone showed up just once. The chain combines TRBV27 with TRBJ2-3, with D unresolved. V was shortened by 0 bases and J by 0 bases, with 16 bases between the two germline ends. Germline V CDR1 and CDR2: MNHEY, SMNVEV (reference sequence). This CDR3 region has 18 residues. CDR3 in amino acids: CASSLSVGTLPSTDTQYF. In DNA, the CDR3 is TGTGCCAGCAGTTTATCGGTTGGAACACTTCCTAGCACAGATACGCAGTATTTT.

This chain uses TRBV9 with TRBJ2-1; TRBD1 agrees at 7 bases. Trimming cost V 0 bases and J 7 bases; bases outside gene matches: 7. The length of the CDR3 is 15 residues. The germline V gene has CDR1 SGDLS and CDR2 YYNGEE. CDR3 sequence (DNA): TGTGCCAGCAGCGTAGGACAGGGCTTAGGGAATGAGCAGTTCTTC. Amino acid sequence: CASSVGQGLGNEQFF.

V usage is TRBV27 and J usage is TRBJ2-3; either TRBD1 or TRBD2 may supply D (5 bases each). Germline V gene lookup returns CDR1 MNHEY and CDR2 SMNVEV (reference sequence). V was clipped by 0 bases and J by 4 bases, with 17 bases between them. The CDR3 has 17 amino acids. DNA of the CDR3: TGTGCCAGCAGTTTATCGATCGGGGCTAGCTGGGCAGATACGCAGTATTTT. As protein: CASSLSIGASWADTQYF.

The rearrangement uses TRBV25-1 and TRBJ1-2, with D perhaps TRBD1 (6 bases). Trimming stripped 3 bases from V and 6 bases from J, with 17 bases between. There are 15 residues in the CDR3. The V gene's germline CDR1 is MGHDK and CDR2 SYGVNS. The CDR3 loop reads CASSDPGGLENGYTF. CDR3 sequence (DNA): TGTGCCAGCAGTGATCCCGGGGGGCTGGAGAATGGCTACACCTTC.

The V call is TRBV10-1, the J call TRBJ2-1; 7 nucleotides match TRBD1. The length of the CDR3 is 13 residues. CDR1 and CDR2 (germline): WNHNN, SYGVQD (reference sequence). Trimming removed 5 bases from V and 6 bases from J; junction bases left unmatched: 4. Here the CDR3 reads CASSLTGSNEQFF. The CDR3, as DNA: TGCGCCAGCAGTTTGACAGGGAGCAATGAGCAGTTCTTC.

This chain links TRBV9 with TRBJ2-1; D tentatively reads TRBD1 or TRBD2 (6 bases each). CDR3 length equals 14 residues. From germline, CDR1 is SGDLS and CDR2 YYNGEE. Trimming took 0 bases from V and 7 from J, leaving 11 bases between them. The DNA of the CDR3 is TGTGCCAGCAGCGTAGGGGGGGCCTGGAATGAGCAGTTCTTC. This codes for CASSVGGAWNEQFF. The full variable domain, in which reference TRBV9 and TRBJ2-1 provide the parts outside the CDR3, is DSGVTQTPKHLITATGQRVTLRCSPRSGDLSVYWYQQSLDQGLQFLIQYYNGEERAKGNILERFSAQQFPDLHSELNLSSLELGDSALYFCASSVGGAWNEQFFGPGTRLTVL.

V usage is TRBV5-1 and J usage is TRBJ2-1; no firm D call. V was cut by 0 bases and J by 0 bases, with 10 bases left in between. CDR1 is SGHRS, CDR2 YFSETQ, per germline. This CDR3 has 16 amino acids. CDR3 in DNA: TGCGCCAGCAGCTTGGCTGGCCCTCTCTCCTACAATGAGCAGTTCTTC. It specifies CASSLAGPLSYNEQFF. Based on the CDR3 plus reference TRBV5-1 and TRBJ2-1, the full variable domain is KAGVTQTPRYLIKTRGQQVTLSCSPISGHRSVSWYQQTPGQGLQFLFEYFSETQRNKGNFPGRFSGRQFSNSRSEMNVSTLELGDSALYLCASSLAGPLSYNEQFFGPGTRLTVL.

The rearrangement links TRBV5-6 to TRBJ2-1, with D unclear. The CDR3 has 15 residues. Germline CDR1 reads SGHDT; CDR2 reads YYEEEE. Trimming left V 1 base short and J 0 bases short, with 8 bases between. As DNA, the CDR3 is TGTGCCAGCAGCTTGCTCAGCGCCTCCTACAATGAGCAGTTCTTC. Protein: CASSLLSASYNEQFF.

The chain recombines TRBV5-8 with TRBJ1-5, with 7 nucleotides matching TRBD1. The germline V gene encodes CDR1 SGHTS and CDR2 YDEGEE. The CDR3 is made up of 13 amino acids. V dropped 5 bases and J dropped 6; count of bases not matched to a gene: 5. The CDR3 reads CASSLRGTQPQHF. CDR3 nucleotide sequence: TGTGCCAGCAGTCTCAGGGGGACTCAGCCCCAGCATTTT. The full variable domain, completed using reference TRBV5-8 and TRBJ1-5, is EAGVTQSPTHLIKTRGQQATLRCSPISGHTSVYWYQQALGLGLQFLLWYDEGEERNRGNFPPRFSGRQFPNYSSELNVNALELEDSALYLCASSLRGTQPQHFGDGTRLSIL.

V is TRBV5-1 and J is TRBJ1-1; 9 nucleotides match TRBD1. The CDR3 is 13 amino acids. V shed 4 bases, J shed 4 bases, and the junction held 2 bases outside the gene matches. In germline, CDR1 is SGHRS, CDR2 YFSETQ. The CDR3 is CASSGTGTTEAFF. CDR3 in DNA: TGCGCCAGCAGCGGGACAGGGACCACTGAAGCTTTCTTT.

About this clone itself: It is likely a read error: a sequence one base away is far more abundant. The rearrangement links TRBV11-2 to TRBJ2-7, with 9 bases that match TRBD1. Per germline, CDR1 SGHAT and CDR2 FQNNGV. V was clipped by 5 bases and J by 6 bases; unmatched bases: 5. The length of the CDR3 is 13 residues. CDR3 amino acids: CASSTGTGSEQYF. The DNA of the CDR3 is TGTGCCAGCAGCACCGGGACAGGGAGCGAGCAGTACTTC.

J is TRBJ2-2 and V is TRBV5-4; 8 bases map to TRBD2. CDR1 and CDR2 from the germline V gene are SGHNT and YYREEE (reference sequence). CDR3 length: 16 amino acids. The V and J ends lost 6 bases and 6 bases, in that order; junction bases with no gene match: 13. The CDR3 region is CASTPGGQPNSGELFF. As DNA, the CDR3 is TGTGCCAGCACCCCGGGGGGGCAGCCCAATTCCGGGGAGCTGTTTTTT.

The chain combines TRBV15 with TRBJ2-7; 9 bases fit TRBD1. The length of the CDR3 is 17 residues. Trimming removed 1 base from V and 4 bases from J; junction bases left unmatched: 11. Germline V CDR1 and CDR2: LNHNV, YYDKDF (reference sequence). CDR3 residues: CATSRAPPGQGVYEQYF. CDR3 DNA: TGTGCCACCAGCAGAGCGCCGCCGGGACAGGGTGTGTACGAGCAGTACTTC.

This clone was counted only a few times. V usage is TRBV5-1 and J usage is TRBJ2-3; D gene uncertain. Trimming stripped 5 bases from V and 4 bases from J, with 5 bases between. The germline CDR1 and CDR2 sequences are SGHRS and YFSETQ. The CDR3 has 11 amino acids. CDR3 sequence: CASRWADTQYF. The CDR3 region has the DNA TGCGCCAGCAGATGGGCAGATACGCAGTATTTT. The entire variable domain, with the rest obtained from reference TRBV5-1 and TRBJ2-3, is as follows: KAGVTQTPRYLIKTRGQQVTLSCSPISGHRSVSWYQQTPGQGLQFLFEYFSETQRNKGNFPGRFSGRQFSNSRSEMNVSTLELGDSALYLCASRWADTQYFGPGTRLTVL.

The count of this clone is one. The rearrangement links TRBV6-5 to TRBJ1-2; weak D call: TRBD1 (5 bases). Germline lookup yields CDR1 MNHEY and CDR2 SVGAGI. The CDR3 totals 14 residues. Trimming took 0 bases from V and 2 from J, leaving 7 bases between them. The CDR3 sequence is CASSYSKGNYGYTF. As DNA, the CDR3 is TGTGCCAGCAGTTACTCGAAGGGGAACTATGGCTACACCTTC.

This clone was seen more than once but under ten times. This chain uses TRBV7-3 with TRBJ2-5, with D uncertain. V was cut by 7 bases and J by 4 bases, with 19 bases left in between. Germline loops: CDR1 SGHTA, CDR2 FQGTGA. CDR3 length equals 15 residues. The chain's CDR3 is CASNLFWYSRETQYF. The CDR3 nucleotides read TGTGCCAGCAACCTCTTTTGGTACTCGAGAGAGACCCAGTACTTC. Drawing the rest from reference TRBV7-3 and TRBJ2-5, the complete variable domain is GAGVSQTPSNKVTEKGKYVELRCDPISGHTALYWYRQSLGQGPEFLIYFQGTGAADDSGLPNDRFFAVRPEGSVSTLKIQRTERGDSAVYLCASNLFWYSRETQYFGPGTRLLVL.

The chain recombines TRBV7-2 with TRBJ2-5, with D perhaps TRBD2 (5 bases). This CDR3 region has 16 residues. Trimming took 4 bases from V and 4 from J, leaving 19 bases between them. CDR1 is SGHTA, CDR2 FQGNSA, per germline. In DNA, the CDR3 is TGTGCCAGCAGCTCACGAGGACTTAACCCCAGAGAGACCCAGTACTTC. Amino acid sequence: CASSSRGLNPRETQYF. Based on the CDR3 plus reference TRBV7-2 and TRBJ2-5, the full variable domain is GAGVSQSPSNKVTEKGKDVELRCDPISGHTALYWYRQSLGQGLEFLIYFQGNSAPDKSGLPSDRFSAERTGGSVSTLTIQRTQQEDSAVYLCASSSRGLNPRETQYFGPGTRLLVL.

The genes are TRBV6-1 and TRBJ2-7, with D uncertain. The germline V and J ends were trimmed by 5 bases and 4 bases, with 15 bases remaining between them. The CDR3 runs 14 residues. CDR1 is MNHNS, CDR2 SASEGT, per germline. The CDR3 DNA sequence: TGTGCCAGCAGTTGGGGTGTCGGATCATACGAGCAGTACTTC. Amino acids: CASSWGVGSYEQYF.

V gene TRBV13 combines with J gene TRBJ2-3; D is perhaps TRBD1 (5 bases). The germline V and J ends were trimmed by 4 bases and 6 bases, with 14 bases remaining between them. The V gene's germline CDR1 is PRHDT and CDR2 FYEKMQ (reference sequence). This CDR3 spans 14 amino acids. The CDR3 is CASSSPSRADTQYF. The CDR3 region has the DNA TGTGCCAGCAGCTCCCCCTCCAGGGCTGATACGCAGTATTTT.

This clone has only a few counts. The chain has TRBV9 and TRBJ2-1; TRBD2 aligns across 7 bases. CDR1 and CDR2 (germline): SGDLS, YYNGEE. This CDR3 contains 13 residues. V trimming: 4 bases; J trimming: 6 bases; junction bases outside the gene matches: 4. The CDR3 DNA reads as TGTGCCAGCAGCCGGGGGGATAGCAATGAGCAGTTCTTC. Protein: CASSRGDSNEQFF.

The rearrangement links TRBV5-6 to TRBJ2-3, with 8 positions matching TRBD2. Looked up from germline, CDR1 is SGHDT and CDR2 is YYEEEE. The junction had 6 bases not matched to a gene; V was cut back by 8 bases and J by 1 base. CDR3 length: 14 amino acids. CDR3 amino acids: CASNSGGGTDTQYF. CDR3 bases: TGTGCCAGTAACTCCGGGGGGGGCACAGATACGCAGTATTTT.

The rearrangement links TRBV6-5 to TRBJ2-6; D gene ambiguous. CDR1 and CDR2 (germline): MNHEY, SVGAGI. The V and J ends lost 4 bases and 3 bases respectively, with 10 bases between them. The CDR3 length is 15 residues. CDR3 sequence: CASSLERNGANVLTF. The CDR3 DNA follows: TGTGCCAGCAGTTTGGAACGGAATGGGGCCAACGTCCTGACTTTC.

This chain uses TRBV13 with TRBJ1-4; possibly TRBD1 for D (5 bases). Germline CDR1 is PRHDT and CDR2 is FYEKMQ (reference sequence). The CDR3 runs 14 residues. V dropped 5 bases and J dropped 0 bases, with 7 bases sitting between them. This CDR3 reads CASSGHTTNEKLFF. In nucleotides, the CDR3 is TGTGCCAGCAGCGGACACACAACTAATGAAAAACTGTTTTTT. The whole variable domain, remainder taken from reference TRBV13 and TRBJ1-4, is AAGVIQSPRHLIKEKRETATLKCYPIPRHDTVYWYQQGPGQDPQFLISFYEKMQSDKGSIPDRFSAQQFSDYHSELNMSSLELGDSALYFCASSGHTTNEKLFFGSGTQLSVL.

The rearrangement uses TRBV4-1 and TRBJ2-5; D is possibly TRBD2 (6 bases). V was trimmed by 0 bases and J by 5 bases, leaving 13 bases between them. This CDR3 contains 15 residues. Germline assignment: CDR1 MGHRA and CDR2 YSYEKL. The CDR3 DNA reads TGCGCCAGCAGCCAAGATGGAGGGAATCGGGAGACCCAGTACTTC. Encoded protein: CASSQDGGNRETQYF.

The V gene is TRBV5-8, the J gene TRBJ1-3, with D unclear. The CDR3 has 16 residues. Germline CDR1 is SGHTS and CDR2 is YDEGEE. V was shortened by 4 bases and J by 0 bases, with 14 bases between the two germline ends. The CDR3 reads CASSQDPSFSGNTIYF. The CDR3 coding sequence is TGTGCCAGCAGCCAAGACCCATCCTTCTCTGGAAACACCATATATTTT.